The 3 T cell receptor beta chains reported below all come from one sample, sequenced in a study of radiation and T cells in renal cell carcinoma. As to time point: baseline pretreatment blood. The treatment is: 15 Gy SBRT to primary tumor, nephrectomy 4 weeks later. Clones were read by immunoSEQ multiplex PCR, and TCRdb kept only the in-frame ones, dropping some. The sample holds about 91,000 clones; approximately 80% are singletons and the top ten take around 6.3%. Here the sequenced sample was blood, taken from a patient whose treatment included radiotherapy and nephrectomy. These receptors came from a man in his 60s with renal cell carcinoma.

V is TRBV27 and J is TRBJ2-1, with 8 bases matching TRBD2. The CDR3 contains 15 residues. The junction had 13 bases not matched to a gene; V was cut back by 5 bases and J by 10 bases. Germline lookup yields CDR1 MNHEY and CDR2 SMNVEV (reference sequence). The CDR3 protein is CASSPVAGPLGEQFF. CDR3 nucleotides: TGTGCCAGCAGTCCTGTAGCGGGACCCCTTGGGGAGCAGTTCTTC.

This clone has only a few counts. The chain combines TRBV29-1 with TRBJ1-3; D is perhaps TRBD1 (6 bases). V was cut by 5 bases and J by 4 bases, with 9 bases left in between. CDR1 is SQVTM and CDR2 is ANQGSEA in the germline V gene. The CDR3 is 12 residues long. The CDR3 sequence: CSVRTEGNTIYF. Here the CDR3 DNA reads TGCAGCGTTAGGACAGAAGGAAACACCATATATTTT.

This chain connects TRBV18 to TRBJ2-7, with 7 positions matching TRBD2. V lost 4 bases, J lost 2 bases, and 2 bases stayed unmatched. CDR1 and CDR2 from the germline V gene are KGHSH and LQKENI. This CDR3 spans 13 amino acids. CDR3 DNA sequence: TGTGCCAGCTCACTCGGACTAGCCTACGAGCAGTACTTC. Its protein product is CASSLGLAYEQYF.